Listed below are T cell receptor beta chains from one sample, sequenced in a study of blood T cell repertoires in COVID-19. TCRdb keeps only in-frame clones here, not all; method: immunoSEQ multiplex PCR. The table shows just over 300,000 clones, with about 89% occurring only once. Sequencing was performed on PBMCs or T cells enriched from blood (not recorded which). Source of these receptors: a woman between 40 and 50 years old who had recovered from COVID-19. Each CDR3 is given with its conserved first and last residue. The D gene is left open where the match is weak.

d_call	cdr3_length	v_call	cdr3_aa
NA	14	TRBV11-2	CASISGAITGELFF
TRBD1	15	TRBV11-2	CASSLDGTGSNEQYF
NA	12	TRBV24-1	CATSDLSSEQYF
NA	15	TRBV5-4	CASSYRAGDNSPLHF
TRBD2	14	TRBV7-2	CASSLDSGVNEQFF
TRBD2	15	TRBV28	CASSFIRGGRDTQYF
NA	13	TRBV29-1	CSAEEAANTEAFF
NA	14	TRBV9	CASSVGAAYTEAFF
NA	18	TRBV23-1	CASSQWSTPGSYNSPLHF
NA	16	TRBV30	CAWSALGQGNNYGYTF
TRBD1	14	TRBV11-2	CASRPQGDRLGYTF
TRBD1	12	TRBV27	CAWDRGGYGYTF
NA	13	TRBV29-1	CSVAGLPNYGYTF
TRBD1	15	TRBV7-3	CASSSGQGGWETQYF
TRBD1	15	TRBV19	CASTRLGQGANEQFF
TRBD2	16	TRBV27	CASSLSPSGSGYEQYF
TRBD2	15	TRBV11-2	CASSWGTSVAGELFF
NA	15	TRBV10-3	CAISEGTAGANVLTF
NA	16	TRBV9	CASSPPGGSNGNTIYF
TRBD1	14	TRBV7-9	CASTLQGISYEQYF
TRBD1	14	TRBV19	CASSIRTTGNGYTF
TRBD1	16	TRBV3-1/TRBV3-2	CASSQAGTTGAYGYTF
TRBD2	18	TRBV14	CASSQERFLAGGEETQYF
TRBD2	14	TRBV29-1	CSPRLAGVTDTQYF
NA	15	TRBV28	CASTSGTLRNGEQFF
TRBD1	14	TRBV5-6	CASSYGQGLGTQYF
NA	16	TRBV9	CASSPGHQRWDTEAFF
TRBD2	11	TRBV19	CASKREGSVFF
TRBD1	13	TRBV11-1	CASRRTGTTEAFF
NA	14	TRBV5-4	CASSLALVQETQYF
NA	13	TRBV4-1	CASSRSPVYEQYF
TRBD2	14	TRBV27	CASSLSGAGGTQYF
NA	15	TRBV24-1	CATSGTAGWTGELFF
NA	18	TRBV10-2	CASSEYGVTSLYGSPLHF
NA	13	TRBV7-9	CASSLAPAYEQYF
TRBD2	14	TRBV29-1	CSAQAGGPGNEQYF
TRBD1	13	TRBV30	CAWTSDRGTEAFF
NA	14	TRBV5-1	CASSLGSDSYEQYF
NA	13	TRBV6-5	CASSYSIGGGYTF
TRBD2	17	TRBV19	CASSIGLAASSYNEQFF
NA	15	TRBV5-1	CASSPIRTEENIQYF
NA	16	TRBV19	CASSSYRAGGANVLTF
TRBD1	16	TRBV28	CASSLRGTAYGYTIYF
TRBD2	16	TRBV11-2	CASSDGVAGGLGTQYF
TRBD1	17	TRBV15	CATSRPLPGTAHYEQYF
NA	13	TRBV3-1/TRBV3-2	CASSQAYTYEQYF
NA	11	TRBV2	CASSARYEQYF
TRBD1	16	TRBV30	CAWSGRTGGWGQPQHF
TRBD2	18	TRBV7-3	CASSSQTRLAAGGNEQFF